The source of this T cell receptor (beta chain) is a study of blood T cell repertoires in COVID-19. The wider study: From the United States, Italy and Spain came samples of acute and convalescent COVID-19.

The CDR3 sequence is 15 residues long. The germline CDR1 and CDR2 sequences are KGHSH and LQKENI. The junction had 8 bases not matched to a gene; V was cut back by 1 base and J by 7 bases. Here immunoSEQ multiplex PCR was the method, and the copy in TCRdb shows in-frame clones only, minus some. Here the sample spans roughly 150,000 clones, more than 65% being singletons. The chain links TRBV18 to TRBJ1-2; TRBD1 agrees at 8 bases. The source of this sequence is a man between 70 and 80 years old with active or convalescent COVID-19. Material for sequencing was peripheral blood. CDR3 in amino acids: CASSPRAGGFPGYTF. In DNA form, the CDR3 reads TGTGCCAGCTCACCACGGGCAGGGGGCTTTCCTGGCTACACCTTC.